Here is one T cell receptor beta chain with its context. What it binds is not known. Method: immunoSEQ multiplex PCR; TCRdb's copy keeps in-frame clones and lacks some. Of approximately 88,000 clones listed, 95% to 97% were seen once; the top ten hold 1.3%. This entry comes from a study of cytomegalovirus exposure and HLA in healthy donors. Study-wide results and caveats: The authors listed about 170 TCR beta chains as cytomegalovirus-associated. In vitro work confirmed that a few CMV-associated chains recognize CMV antigens.

CDR1 is SGHAT and CDR2 is FQNNGV in the germline V gene. The CDR3 covers 14 residues. Trimming at V came to 1 base and at J to 4 bases, leaving 3 bases not matched to a gene. The donors were in the approximately 120-subject validation cohort, distinct from the approximately 730-subject first cohort. The chain employs TRBV11-2 and TRBJ1-2; 7 bases match TRBD1. This TCR derives from a woman between 18 and 29 years old in good health and CMV-seronegative. The sample consisted of PBMCs. The CDR3 loop is CASSLGAGGYGYTF. CDR3 bases: TGTGCCAGCAGCTTAGGCGCAGGGGGCTATGGCTACACCTTC.